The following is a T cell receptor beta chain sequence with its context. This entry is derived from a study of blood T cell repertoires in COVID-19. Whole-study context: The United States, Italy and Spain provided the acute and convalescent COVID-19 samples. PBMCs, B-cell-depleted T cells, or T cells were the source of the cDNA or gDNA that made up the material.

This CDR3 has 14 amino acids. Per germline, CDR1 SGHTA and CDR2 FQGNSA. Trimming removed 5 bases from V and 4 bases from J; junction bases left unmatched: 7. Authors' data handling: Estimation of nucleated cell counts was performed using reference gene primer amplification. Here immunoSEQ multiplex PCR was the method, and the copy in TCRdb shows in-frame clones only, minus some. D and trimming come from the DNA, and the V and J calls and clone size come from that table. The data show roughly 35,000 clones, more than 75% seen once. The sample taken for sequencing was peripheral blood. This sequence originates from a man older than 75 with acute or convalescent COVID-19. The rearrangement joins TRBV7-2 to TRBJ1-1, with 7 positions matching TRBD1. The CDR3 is CASSTTGESTEAFF. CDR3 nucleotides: TGTGCCAGCAGCACCACAGGGGAAAGCACTGAAGCTTTCTTT.